This is a list of T cell receptor beta chains from one sample in a study of T cell responses to AZD1222 COVID-19 vaccine. Assay used: immunoSEQ multiplex PCR; TCRdb lists only in-frame clones, some missing. The repertoire includes some 150,000 clones, about 90% of them detected once, and approximately 5.3% sits in the top ten. The material was peripheral blood, obtained on day 0 of AZD1222 vaccination. The receptors here all came from an adult in good health. Both conserved end residues are part of each CDR3. D genes are given only for firm matches.

V gene	J gene	D gene	CDR3 protein
TRBV7-2	TRBJ2-1	NA	CASSPRTAAYNEQFF
TRBV19	TRBJ2-6	TRBD1	CASSARGQGLSGANVLTF
TRBV19	TRBJ1-2	TRBD1	CATKPGTVFLADGYTF
TRBV28	TRBJ1-3	NA	CASSFGGTGNTIYF
TRBV7-2	TRBJ2-7	NA	CASELGPGYEQYF
TRBV5-5	TRBJ1-2	NA	CASSWDGEAYTF
TRBV5-1	TRBJ2-5	TRBD1	CASSVTGGGSSETQYF
TRBV4-3	TRBJ2-7	TRBD2	CASSQVLAGAYEQYF
TRBV7-3	TRBJ2-7	NA	CASSNGGDEQYF
TRBV11-2	TRBJ1-1	NA	CASSPTGAYLEAFF
TRBV5-6	TRBJ2-2	TRBD2	CASSEAGTKNTGELFF
TRBV27	TRBJ2-5	NA	CASSFSGVETQYF
TRBV9	TRBJ2-3	NA	CASSVERPDTQYF